The following is a TCR beta chain sequence with its context. TCRdb reprocessed the 5' RACE reads and keeps a single row for each CDR3 protein, giving no DNA. The table lists 350,000 to 500,000 distinct CDR3 sequences. There are 14 residues in the CDR3. The germline CDR1 and CDR2 sequences are DFQATT and SNEGSKA (reference sequence). This entry comes from a study of T cells expressing NK-cell markers. The material sequenced was blood T cells: a sorted CD56 or NKG2C T cell subset, CD4+ or CD8+ T cells, or bulk PBMC T cells (not recorded which). This receptor was taken from a woman aged 18 to 69 in good health. The chain combines TRBV20-1 with TRBJ2-7; TCRdb indicates TRBD1, and absent DNA this call remains unverified. The CDR3 protein is CSARGARGSYEQYF.